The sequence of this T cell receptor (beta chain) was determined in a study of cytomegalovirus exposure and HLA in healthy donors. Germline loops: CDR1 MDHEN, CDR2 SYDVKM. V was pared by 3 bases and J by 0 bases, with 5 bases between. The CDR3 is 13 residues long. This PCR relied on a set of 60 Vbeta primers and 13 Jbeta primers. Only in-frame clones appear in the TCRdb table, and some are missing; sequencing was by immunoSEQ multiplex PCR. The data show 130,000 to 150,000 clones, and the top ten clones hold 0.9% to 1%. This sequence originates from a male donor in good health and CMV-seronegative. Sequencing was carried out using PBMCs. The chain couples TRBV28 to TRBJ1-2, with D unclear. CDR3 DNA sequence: TGTGCCAGCAGTTTCGGGGCTAACTATGGCTACACCTTC. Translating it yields CASSFGANYGYTF.